Presented here are 31 T cell receptor beta chains from one specimen sequenced in a study of radiotherapy plus CTLA-4 blockade in lung cancer. Only in-frame clones appear in the TCRdb table, and some are missing; sequencing was by immunoSEQ multiplex PCR. The sample includes about 31,000 clones, roughly 80% seen only once; the top ten take approximately 7.5%. Material: peripheral blood, obtained from a patient treated with radiotherapy plus ipilimumab. The receptor source for this set is a human donor with non-small cell lung cancer who had stable disease on radiotherapy plus ipilimumab.

The V gene is TRBV28, the J gene TRBJ2-7; tentatively, D is TRBD1 or TRBD2 (5 bases each). Trimming removed 4 bases at V and 5 bases at J, with 12 bases between. The CDR3 extends over 13 amino acids. Germline loops: CDR1 MDHEN, CDR2 SYDVKM. The CDR3: CASSSGTWNEQYV. Here the CDR3 DNA reads TGTGCCAGCAGTTCCGGGACCTGGAACGAGCAGTACGTC.

The chain uses TRBV14 and TRBJ1-1; D unresolved. V was shortened by 1 base and J by 1 base, with 7 bases between the two germline ends. CDR1 and CDR2 (germline): SGHDN, FVKESK. This CDR3 is built from 14 residues. The CDR3 loop is CASSQVIGNTEAFF. CDR3 bases: TGTGCCAGCAGCCAAGTGATAGGGAACACTGAAGCTTTCTTT.

V and J are TRBV19 and TRBJ1-5; D is ambiguous. CDR3 length: 15 residues. Trimming took 2 bases from V and 3 from J, leaving 11 bases between them. Germline CDR1 LNHDA, CDR2 SQIVND (reference sequence). DNA for the CDR3: TGTGCCAGTAGTATAAAAGCAGGCCCCAATCAGCCCCAGCATTTT. As protein: CASSIKAGPNQPQHF.

This rearrangement joins TRBV7-7 to TRBJ2-7, with D possibly TRBD1 on 5 matching bases. V lost 1 base and J 4 bases, leaving 8 bases between the germline ends. The CDR3 consists of 13 residues. Per germline, CDR1 SSHAT and CDR2 FNYEAQ (reference sequence). CDR3 sequence: CASSLEAGYEQYF. DNA of the CDR3: TGTGCCAGCAGCTTAGAGGCAGGGTACGAGCAGTACTTC. Supplemented by reference TRBV7-7 and TRBJ2-7, the full variable domain reads GAGVSQSPRYKVTKRGQDVTLRCDPISSHATLYWYQQALGQGPEFLTYFNYEAQPDKSGLPSDRFSAERPEGSISTLTIQRTEQRDSAMYRCASSLEAGYEQYFGPGTRLTVT.

The gene calls are TRBV7-7 and TRBJ2-2; 10 bases map to TRBD2. Trimming took 5 bases from V and 0 from J; bases not matched to a gene: 3. The CDR3 extends over 16 amino acids. Germline V CDR1 and CDR2: SSHAT, FNYEAQ (reference sequence). CDR3 sequence (DNA): TGTGCCAGCAGCAAGGGACTAGCGACGAACACCGGGGAGCTGTTTTTT. It is translated as CASSKGLATNTGELFF.

The CDR3 loop reads CSVEERQEAFF. In DNA form, the CDR3 reads TGCAGCGTTGAGGAGAGGCAGGAAGCTTTCTTT. V gene TRBV29-1 combines with J gene TRBJ1-1; unclear D gene. The germline V and J ends were trimmed by 3 bases and 8 bases, with 10 bases remaining between them. This CDR3 is built from 11 residues. Germline V gene lookup returns CDR1 SQVTM and CDR2 ANQGSEA. Full variable domain (outside the CDR3, taken from reference TRBV29-1 and TRBJ1-1): SAVISQKPSRDICQRGTSLTIQCQVDSQVTMMFWYRQQPGQSLTLIATANQGSEATYESGFVIDKFPISRPNLTFSTLTVSNMSPEDSSIYLCSVEERQEAFFGQGTRLTVV.

J is TRBJ2-2 and V is TRBV7-2; D remains ambiguous. This CDR3 has 14 residues. From germline, CDR1 is SGHTA and CDR2 FQGNSA. Between the trimmed V and J ends, which lost 6 bases and 1 base, there was a span of 9 bases. The CDR3 loop is CASRKTMNTGELFF. In DNA, the CDR3 is TGTGCCAGCAGGAAAACCATGAACACCGGGGAGCTGTTTTTT.

CDR3 sequence: CASWGGAAYNEQFF. The CDR3 DNA follows: TGTGCCAGTTGGGGGGGCGCGGCATACAATGAGCAGTTCTTC. The chain couples TRBV27 to TRBJ2-1; D is perhaps TRBD2 (7 bases). Germline assignment: CDR1 MNHEY and CDR2 SMNVEV (reference sequence). The V end lost 9 bases, the J end lost 4 bases, and 16 bases lay between the germline ends. The CDR3 runs 14 residues.

The chain links TRBV18 to TRBJ1-1, with TRBD1 matching 7 bases. V lost 4 bases to trimming and J lost 3 bases; unmatched junction nucleotides: 8. Germline V lookup: CDR1 KGHSH, CDR2 LQKENI. The CDR3 length is 15 residues. The CDR3 sequence is CASSRQGSKDTEAFF. The DNA of the CDR3 is TGTGCCAGCTCACGACAGGGTAGTAAGGACACTGAAGCTTTCTTT.

The genes are TRBV10-3 and TRBJ2-2; TRBD1 or TRBD2 may be the D gene (5 bases each). V lost 0 bases to trimming and J lost 6 bases, with 14 bases between them. The CDR3 runs to 16 residues. The germline V gene encodes CDR1 ENHRY and CDR2 SYGVKD. In nucleotides, the CDR3 is TGTGCCATCAGTGAGTCGGCTAGCAGGGAGCCCGGGGAGCTGTTTTTT. It codes for CAISESASREPGELFF.

The chain joins TRBV10-1 to TRBJ1-5; the D gene is possibly TRBD1 (6 bases). This CDR3 comprises 16 residues. The V end lost 3 bases, the J end lost 0 bases, and 12 bases lay between the germline ends. The germline V gene has CDR1 WNHNN and CDR2 SYGVQD (reference sequence). CDR3 protein: CASSDSRGYSNQPQHF. As DNA, the CDR3 is TGCGCCAGCAGTGATTCCAGGGGATATAGCAATCAGCCCCAGCATTTT.

This clone was detected only a few times. V and J are TRBV5-6 and TRBJ1-5; D unresolved. The CDR3 has 15 residues. V was pared by 1 base and J by 1 base, with 9 bases between. Germline V gene data show CDR1 as SGHDT and CDR2 as YYEEEE. The CDR3 is CASSLISQSNQPQHF. CDR3 DNA sequence: TGTGCCAGCAGCTTGATCTCACAGAGCAATCAGCCCCAGCATTTT. The entire variable domain, with the rest obtained from reference TRBV5-6 and TRBJ1-5, is as follows: DAGVTQSPTHLIKTRGQQVTLRCSPKSGHDTVSWYQQALGQGPQFIFQYYEEEERQRGNFPDRFSGHQFPNYSSELNVNALLLGDSALYLCASSLISQSNQPQHFGDGTRLSIL.

The genes are TRBV6-1 and TRBJ1-4, with TRBD1 identical over 8 bases. The CDR3 has 14 residues. Germline V CDR1 and CDR2: MNHNS, SASEGT. J lost 6 bases, V lost 5 bases, and 5 bases had no gene match. The CDR3 DNA is TGTGCCAGCAGTCAGGGACAGGATTATGAAAAACTGTTTTTT. As protein: CASSQGQDYEKLFF.

The rearrangement uses TRBV5-8 and TRBJ1-2, with D unclear. The CDR3 totals 14 residues. The V end was cut by 0 bases, the J end by 7 bases, with 13 bases between. Per germline, CDR1 SGHTS and CDR2 YDEGEE. The CDR3 is CASSLVAPDGGYTF. CDR3 DNA: TGTGCCAGCAGCTTGGTGGCCCCGGACGGTGGCTACACCTTC.

The chain recombines TRBV6-1 with TRBJ2-4, with 8 bases that match TRBD1. The junction had 4 bases not matched to a gene; V was cut back by 7 bases and J by 5 bases. CDR1 is MNHNS and CDR2 is SASEGT in the germline V gene. CDR3 length: 13 residues. This CDR3 reads CASTLTGENIQYF. The CDR3 nucleotides are TGTGCCAGCACCTTGACAGGGGAAAACATTCAGTACTTC.

The genes are TRBV27 and TRBJ2-7; perhaps TRBD2 as D (6 bases). V was clipped by 5 bases and J by 4 bases, with 21 bases between them. Germline V gives CDR1 MNHEY, CDR2 SMNVEV (reference sequence). This CDR3 has 16 amino acids. In DNA, the CDR3 is TGTGCCAGCAGTCTTAACCTTGGAGGGATCGGTTACGAGCAGTACTTC. This translates into CASSLNLGGIGYEQYF.

The rearrangement links TRBV6-6 to TRBJ2-7; a possible D gene is TRBD1 (5 bases). Trimming cost V 7 bases and J 2 bases, with 18 bases left between them. This CDR3 contains 15 residues. From germline, CDR1 is MNHNY and CDR2 SVGAGI (reference sequence). CDR3 region: CASTTTAQGTYEQYF. The CDR3 nucleotides read TGTGCCAGCACAACGACGGCGCAGGGCACCTACGAGCAGTACTTC.

The CDR3 loop reads CASSGSGGTDTQYF. The DNA for the CDR3 is TGCGCCAGCAGTGGTAGCGGGGGGACAGATACGCAGTATTTT. The chain uses TRBV10-1 and TRBJ2-3, with 10 bases aligning to TRBD2. This CDR3 is built from 14 residues. J was trimmed by 3 bases and V by 4 bases; bases with no gene match: 1. Germline lookup yields CDR1 WNHNN and CDR2 SYGVQD (reference sequence).

The V gene is TRBV4-1, the J gene TRBJ1-2; 7 bases match TRBD1. Germline loops: CDR1 MGHRA, CDR2 YSYEKL. This CDR3 region has 17 residues. V lost 5 bases, J lost 6 bases, and 18 bases stayed unmatched. For the CDR3, the DNA is TGCGCCAGCAGCAGAGGGACAGAGCCTATTGGGGGGGATGGCTACACCTTC. Its protein is CASSRGTEPIGGDGYTF.

This clone appeared a single time. The rearrangement links TRBV11-3 to TRBJ1-1, with 7 bases that match TRBD1. The trim removed 2 bases at V and 1 base at J, leaving 1 base unmatched. CDR3 length: 14 residues. Germline assignment: CDR1 SGHNT and CDR2 YENEEA. The CDR3 DNA follows: TGTGCCAGCAGCTTAACAGGGGAGAACACTGAAGCTTTCTTT. This gives the protein CASSLTGENTEAFF.

The V gene is TRBV13, the J gene TRBJ1-3; D not certain. This CDR3 region has 15 residues. Germline V gene lookup returns CDR1 PRHDT and CDR2 FYEKMQ (reference sequence). Deletions cut 4 bases from V and 0 bases from J, with 10 bases between. DNA for the CDR3: TGTGCCAGCAGCTCCGGGCCCCTCTCTGGAAACACCATATATTTT. Residues: CASSSGPLSGNTIYF.

This chain connects TRBV2 to TRBJ1-3, with D possibly being TRBD1 (5 bases). The germline V and J ends were trimmed by 5 bases and 2 bases, with 13 bases remaining between them. Germline CDR1 is SNHLY and CDR2 is FYNNEI. The CDR3 contains 15 residues. As DNA, the CDR3 is TGTGCCAGCAGTCGGGACTGGAGGACTGGAAACACCATATATTTT. Translated, it gives CASSRDWRTGNTIYF.

The chain employs TRBV18 and TRBJ2-5; TRBD1 matches at 7 bases. Germline CDR1 KGHSH, CDR2 LQKENI. With 3 bases clipped from V and 5 bases from J, the junction kept 9 bases outside the gene matches. This CDR3 is 15 amino acids long. For the CDR3, the DNA is TGTGCCAGCTCACCTCAAAACAGGGGCGGCGAGACCCAGTACTTC. Translation: CASSPQNRGGETQYF.

The chain carries TRBV6-4 and TRBJ1-1, with unresolved D. The CDR3 covers 13 residues. V lost 6 bases to trimming and J lost 1 base, with 9 bases between them. CDR1 is MRHNA, CDR2 SNTAGT, per germline. The CDR3: CASRMSGNTEAFF. The CDR3 DNA is TGTGCCAGCAGGATGTCAGGGAACACTGAAGCTTTCTTT.

The rearrangement links TRBV4-1 to TRBJ1-2; D might be TRBD1 (5 bases). Germline CDR1 MGHRA, CDR2 YSYEKL. Trimming left V 2 bases short and J 4 bases short, with 17 bases between. The CDR3 totals 16 residues. The CDR3 sequence is CASSQTQGQTFYGYTF. In nucleotides, the CDR3 is TGCGCCAGCAGCCAAACGCAGGGCCAGACTTTCTATGGCTACACCTTC.

This rearrangement joins TRBV5-4 to TRBJ2-6; D is unclear. CDR3 size: 14 residues. The germline gives CDR1 SGHNT, CDR2 YYREEE (reference sequence). V was trimmed by 6 bases and J by 2 bases, leaving 9 bases between them. The CDR3 coding sequence is TGTGCCAGCACCTCCTGGACTGGGGCCAACGTCCTGACTTTC. Its protein is CASTSWTGANVLTF.

The table lists this clone with a count of one. V is TRBV6-1 and J is TRBJ2-3; 7 bases match TRBD1. CDR3 length: 15 amino acids. The V gene's germline CDR1 is MNHNS and CDR2 SASEGT. Germline trimming cut 6 bases from V and 2 bases from J; bases unmatched to any gene: 8. CDR3 DNA: TGTGCCAGCAGATTCCGGGACAGACTCACAGATACGCAGTATTTT. This encodes CASRFRDRLTDTQYF.

This sequence joins TRBV7-2 and TRBJ2-7; 7 bases map to TRBD1. After removal of 3 bases from V and 5 bases from J, the junction contained 10 bases not matched to a gene. The length of the CDR3 is 15 residues. Germline V gene sequence: CDR1 SGHTA, CDR2 FQGNSA. The CDR3 here is CASSLVGSTGNEQYF. CDR3 DNA sequence: TGTGCCAGCAGCTTGGTCGGATCGACAGGGAACGAGCAGTACTTC.

The rearrangement uses TRBV19 and TRBJ1-2; D is unresolved. The germline CDR1 and CDR2 sequences are LNHDA and SQIVND (reference sequence). Deletions cut 5 bases from V and 8 bases from J, with 15 bases between. The CDR3 is 13 amino acids. Here the CDR3 DNA reads TGTGCCAGTAGTCTCGTGGGCGAGGGCGGCTACACCTTC. It codes for CASSLVGEGGYTF.

The chain is built from TRBV6-5 and TRBJ1-2, with a weak D call TRBD1 (6 bases). Trimming pared 4 bases from V and 7 bases from J, leaving 13 bases between. In germline, CDR1 is MNHEY, CDR2 SVGAGI. This CDR3 spans 13 amino acids. This chain's CDR3 is CASSSSGQFGYTF. In DNA form, the CDR3 reads TGTGCCAGCAGTTCATCCGGACAGTTTGGCTACACCTTC.

The chain combines TRBV10-3 with TRBJ2-1; TRBD1 matches 8 bases. J lost 1 base, V lost 8 bases, and 4 bases had no gene match. Germline V gives CDR1 ENHRY, CDR2 SYGVKD. This CDR3 has 14 residues. The CDR3 is CAIWTGTSYNEQFF. The CDR3, as DNA: TGTGCCATCTGGACAGGGACGTCCTACAATGAGCAGTTCTTC.